One and the same sample provided the 10 T cell receptor beta chains below, sequenced in a study of blood T cell repertoires in COVID-19. Some clones are missing from TCRdb's copy, which holds only in-frame ones; the method was immunoSEQ multiplex PCR. The table lists 110,000 or so clones, over 75% of them singletons. Sequenced input: peripheral blood. The receptors were sampled from a man aged 65-85 years with active or convalescent COVID-19.

This clone was observed once. V and J are TRBV6-5 and TRBJ2-5; 11 bases are shared with TRBD2. Unmatched junction bases numbered 8, after V lost 6 bases and J lost 5 bases. CDR3 length: 15 amino acids. Germline CDR1 reads MNHEY; CDR2 reads SVGAGI. CDR3 loop: CASSLLAGEAETQYF. DNA of the CDR3: TGTGCCAGCAGCTTACTAGCGGGAGAGGCCGAGACCCAGTACTTC.

The chain has TRBV5-1 and TRBJ2-2; tentatively, D is TRBD1 (5 bases). The CDR3 extends over 18 amino acids. Per germline, CDR1 SGHRS and CDR2 YFSETQ. Between the trimmed V and J ends, which lost 1 base and 4 bases, there was a span of 20 bases. The CDR3 DNA reads as TGCGCCAGCAGCTTGTCGGGCCAGAGCCTTCAGGGCACCGGGGAGCTGTTTTTT. Its protein product is CASSLSGQSLQGTGELFF.

This clone was observed a handful of times. The V and J genes are TRBV14 and TRBJ2-7; 7 bases fit TRBD2. CDR3 length: 13 amino acids. V shed 0 bases, J shed 6 bases, and the junction held 2 bases outside the gene matches. The germline V gene has CDR1 SGHDN and CDR2 FVKESK. In DNA, the CDR3 is TGTGCCAGCAGCCAAGATCCGGGAGGCGAGCAGTACTTC. This sequence encodes CASSQDPGGEQYF.

The chain recombines TRBV6-5 with TRBJ1-1; D is possibly TRBD1 (5 bases). The CDR3 loop spans 13 amino acids. Germline V gene lookup returns CDR1 MNHEY and CDR2 SVGAGI. Trimming shortened V by 6 bases and J by 5 bases, and 13 bases separated the two germline ends. CDR3 DNA sequence: TGTGCCAGCAGCACTTCGCAGGGTACTGAAGCTTTCTTT. Translated, it gives CASSTSQGTEAFF.

The V and J genes are TRBV15 and TRBJ1-5; D unresolved. This CDR3 comprises 17 residues. V was shortened by 0 bases and J by 2 bases, with 14 bases between the two germline ends. Germline CDR1 reads LNHNV; CDR2 reads YYDKDF (reference sequence). The CDR3 loop reads CATSRDQIPGGNQPQHF. The CDR3 DNA reads TGTGCCACCAGCAGAGATCAAATCCCCGGGGGCAATCAGCCCCAGCATTTT.

The V and J genes are TRBV10-3 and TRBJ2-5; 16 bases fit TRBD2. Germline V gene lookup returns CDR1 ENHRY and CDR2 SYGVKD. V was pared by 10 bases and J by 2 bases, with 4 bases of the junction left unmatched. The CDR3 consists of 15 residues. CDR3 protein: CASQGLAGGQETQYF. As DNA, the CDR3 is TGTGCCAGCCAGGGACTAGCGGGAGGGCAAGAGACCCAGTACTTC.

J is TRBJ1-5 and V is TRBV25-1, with 7 bases lining up with TRBD1. Unmatched junction bases numbered 9, after V lost 4 bases and J lost 6 bases. The CDR3 loop spans 15 amino acids. Germline CDR1 and CDR2: MGHDK and SYGVNS. The CDR3 loop is CASSGLTGEVQPQHF. The CDR3 DNA follows: TGTGCCAGCAGTGGCCTCACAGGGGAAGTTCAGCCCCAGCATTTT.

The chain couples TRBV5-1 to TRBJ1-2, with D perhaps TRBD1 (6 bases). Deletions cut 0 bases from V and 6 bases from J, with 12 bases between. The CDR3 has 14 residues. CDR1 is SGHRS and CDR2 is YFSETQ in the germline V gene. The CDR3 region has the DNA TGCGCCAGCAGCTTGGACAGGGTCTCCAATGGCTACACCTTC. Translating it yields CASSLDRVSNGYTF.

The gene calls are TRBV2 and TRBJ2-2, with 9 bases matching TRBD2. Per the germline V gene, CDR1 is SNHLY and CDR2 is FYNNEI. Trimming took 5 bases from V and 0 from J; bases not matched to a gene: 4. CDR3 length: 16 amino acids. CDR3 nucleotide sequence: TGTGCCAGCAGTAAGACTAGCGGCGCGAACACCGGGGAGCTGTTTTTT. Translation: CASSKTSGANTGELFF.

The chain recombines TRBV3-1 (or the pseudogene TRBV3-2) with TRBJ1-3, with TRBD1 matching over 8 bases. CDR1 is LGHDT and CDR2 is YNNKEL in the germline V gene (reference sequence). The CDR3 totals 15 residues. The trim removed 2 bases at V and 4 bases at J, leaving 4 bases unmatched. CDR3 loop: CASSQTTGAGNTIYF. The CDR3 DNA sequence: TGTGCCAGCAGCCAAACGACAGGGGCGGGAAACACCATATATTTT.